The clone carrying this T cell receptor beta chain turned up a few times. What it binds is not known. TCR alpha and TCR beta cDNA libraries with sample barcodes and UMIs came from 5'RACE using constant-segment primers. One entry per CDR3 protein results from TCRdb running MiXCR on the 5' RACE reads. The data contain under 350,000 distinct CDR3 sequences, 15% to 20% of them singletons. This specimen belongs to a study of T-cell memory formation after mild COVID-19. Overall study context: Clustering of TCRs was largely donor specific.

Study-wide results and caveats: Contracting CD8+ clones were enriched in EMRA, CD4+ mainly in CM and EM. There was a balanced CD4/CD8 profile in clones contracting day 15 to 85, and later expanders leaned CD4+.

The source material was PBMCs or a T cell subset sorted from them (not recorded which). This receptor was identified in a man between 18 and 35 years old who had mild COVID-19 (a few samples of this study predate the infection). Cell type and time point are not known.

This chain's CDR3 is CASSRGQGARGYTF. The CDR3 nucleotides read TGTGCCAGCAGCAGAGGACAGGGGGCGCGTGGCTACACCTTC. This chain connects TRBV9 to TRBJ1-2; 11 bases align to TRBD1. The CDR3 has 14 amino acids. CDR1 is SGDLS, CDR2 YYNGEE, per germline. Losses at the gene ends were 4 bases for V and 7 bases for J; bases not matched to a gene: 6. Combining the CDR3 with reference TRBV9 and TRBJ1-2 gives the whole variable domain DSGVTQTPKHLITATGQRVTLRCSPRSGDLSVYWYQQSLDQGLQFLIQYYNGEERAKGNILERFSAQQFPDLHSELNLSSLELGDSALYFCASSRGQGARGYTFGSGTRLTVV.